This is a list of T cell receptor beta chains from one sample in a study of cytomegalovirus exposure and HLA in healthy donors. TCRdb keeps only in-frame clones here, not all; method: immunoSEQ multiplex PCR. Of roughly 200,000 clones in the sample, around 87% were seen once. The sample comprised PBMCs. These receptors all come from a boy between 2 and 10 years old in good health and CMV-seronegative. Each CDR3 is given with its conserved first and last residue. The order of the fields is clone size, D gene, V gene, J gene, CDR3 length, CDR3 protein, CDR3 DNA. A D gene is named only where the DNA matches it firmly. Part of the rows lack a size; the others show once, few, many or a class for expanded clones.

.,TRBD2,TRBV2,TRBJ2-1,13,CASSAGSGREQFF,TGTGCCAGCAGTGCAGGTAGCGGGAGGGAGCAGTTCTTC
.,.,TRBV27,TRBJ2-3,14,CASSLRREGDTQYF,TGTGCCAGCAGCCTACGACGGGAAGGGGATACGCAGTATTTT
.,.,TRBV5-1,TRBJ1-4,15,CASSELLSTNEKLFF,TGCGCCAGCAGCGAACTCCTTTCAACTAATGAAAAACTGTTTTTT
.,TRBD1,TRBV10-3,TRBJ1-1,14,CAITRDREDTEAFF,TGTGCCATCACCCGGGACAGGGAGGACACTGAAGCTTTCTTT
.,TRBD2,TRBV5-5,TRBJ2-3,15,CASSLTRGDGDTQYF,TGTGCCAGCAGCTTGACGCGGGGGGATGGAGATACGCAGTATTTT
.,.,TRBV27,TRBJ1-2,15,CASSLSVGLTYGYTF,TGTGCCAGCAGTTTATCAGTGGGACTGACCTATGGCTACACCTTC
.,TRBD1,TRBV19,TRBJ1-5,14,CASSADRAGQPQHF,TGTGCCAGTAGCGCAGACAGGGCGGGTCAGCCCCAGCATTTT
.,TRBD1,TRBV2,TRBJ2-5,13,CASSLGQGGTQYF,TGTGCCAGCAGTCTAGGACAGGGAGGGACCCAGTACTTC
once,.,TRBV6-1,TRBJ2-7,13,CASSRSGSYEQYF,TGTGCCAGCAGTCGTTCGGGATCCTACGAGCAGTACTTC
.,.,TRBV7-8,TRBJ2-7,15,CASSSEAGSSYEQYF,TGTGCCAGCAGCTCAGAGGCCGGGAGCTCCTACGAGCAGTACTTC
.,.,TRBV21-1,TRBJ2-5,15,CASSKDGGGKETQYF,TGTGCCAGCAGCAAAGATGGAGGGGGCAAAGAGACCCAGTACTTC
.,.,TRBV6-1,TRBJ1-1,14,CASSEDRVVTEAFF,TGTGCCAGCAGTGAAGACAGGGTAGTCACTGAAGCTTTCTTT
.,.,TRBV5-4,TRBJ2-7,15,CASSYGGATIYEQYF,TGTGCCAGCAGCTATGGAGGGGCTACCATCTACGAGCAGTACTTC
.,TRBD1,TRBV7-9,TRBJ1-4,19,CASSFRGVPLTGPNEKLFF,TGTGCCAGCAGCTTTAGAGGCGTACCCTTGACAGGGCCTAATGAAAAACTGTTTTTT
.,.,TRBV7-2,TRBJ2-7,16,CASSLRTERGIYEQYF,TGTGCCAGCAGCTTGCGGACAGAAAGGGGGATATACGAGCAGTACTTC
.,.,TRBV18,TRBJ1-3,19,CASSPFNRRKNNSGNTIYF,TGTGCCAGCTCACCATTTAACCGGCGGAAGAATAACTCTGGAAACACCATATATTTT
.,TRBD2,TRBV7-3,TRBJ2-2,15,CASSPRTSGTGELFF,TGTGCCAGCAGCCCAAGGACTAGCGGTACCGGGGAGCTGTTTTTT
.,TRBD2,TRBV7-6,TRBJ2-7,14,CASSLKREGSEQYF,TGTGCCAGCAGCTTAAAGCGGGAGGGGAGTGAGCAGTACTTC
.,.,TRBV15,TRBJ2-7,16,CATSRDNTGMAYEQYF,TGTGCCACCAGCAGAGATAACACAGGGATGGCCTACGAGCAGTACTTC
.,.,TRBV30,TRBJ2-7,12,CAWRGVGYEQYF,TGTGCCTGGAGAGGGGTGGGGTACGAGCAGTACTTC
.,TRBD1,TRBV5-4,TRBJ1-6,17,CASSPGQGGSGNSPLHF,TGTGCCAGCAGCCCCGGACAGGGCGGGAGCGGGAATTCACCCCTCCACTTT
.,TRBD2,TRBV7-6,TRBJ2-7,16,CASSPSGTSGTGEQYF,TGTGCCAGCAGCCCCTCCGGGACTAGCGGGACTGGCGAGCAGTACTTC
.,.,TRBV30,TRBJ2-7,13,CAWSVGSVYEQYF,TGTGCCTGGAGTGTAGGTAGCGTATACGAGCAGTACTTC
.,TRBD1,TRBV5-4,TRBJ1-4,13,CASSQGQTEKLFF,TGTGCCAGCAGCCAGGGACAGACTGAAAAACTGTTTTTT
.,.,TRBV4-1,TRBJ1-1,14,CASSQGEGNTEAFF,TGCGCCAGCAGCCAAGGAGAGGGGAACACTGAAGCTTTCTTT
.,.,TRBV6-5,TRBJ2-7,13,CASSYGAAYEQYF,TGTGCCAGCAGTTACGGGGCAGCCTACGAGCAGTACTTC
.,TRBD2,TRBV5-1,TRBJ2-1,16,CASSGGTSGTDNEQFF,TGCGCCAGCAGCGGGGGGACTAGCGGTACCGACAATGAGCAGTTCTTC
.,TRBD2,TRBV4-2,TRBJ2-3,15,CASSAGTSGTDTQYF,TGTGCCAGCAGCGCCGGGACTAGCGGCACAGATACGCAGTATTTT
once,TRBD1,TRBV18,TRBJ2-3,13,CASSGQGADTQYF,TGTGCCAGCTCGGGACAGGGAGCAGATACGCAGTATTTT
.,.,TRBV28,TRBJ1-4,19,CAIHMRGGIGTRGDEKLFF,TGTGCCATCCATATGCGAGGGGGGATAGGAACCCGGGGGGATGAAAAACTGTTTTTT
.,.,TRBV18,TRBJ2-3,15,CASSPMAFSTDTQYF,TGTGCCAGCTCACCGATGGCTTTTAGCACAGATACGCAGTATTTT
.,TRBD1,TRBV4-1,TRBJ2-2,14,CASSRTGDPGELFF,TGCGCCAGCAGCCGGACAGGGGATCCCGGGGAGCTGTTTTTT
.,TRBD2,TRBV4-1,TRBJ2-3,16,CASSPHPAGAADTQYF,TGCGCCAGCAGCCCCCACCCTGCGGGAGCAGCAGATACGCAGTATTTT
.,.,TRBV15,TRBJ2-7,14,CATSRDLQTYEQYF,TGTGCCACCAGCAGAGATCTTCAAACCTACGAGCAGTACTTC
.,TRBD2,TRBV18,TRBJ2-3,15,CASSPQGAGADTQYF,TGTGCCAGCTCACCACAGGGAGCGGGAGCAGATACGCAGTATTTT
.,TRBD1,TRBV28,TRBJ2-2,15,CASSLLDRRNGELFF,TGTGCCAGCAGTTTGTTGGACAGGAGGAACGGGGAGCTGTTTTTT
.,TRBD1,TRBV28,TRBJ1-1,12,CASSLGDSGAFF,TGTGCCAGCAGTTTAGGGGACAGCGGCGCTTTCTTT
.,TRBD2,TRBV7-9,TRBJ2-7,12,CATGGLAYEQYF,TGTGCCACGGGGGGGCTGGCCTACGAGCAGTACTTC
.,.,TRBV30,TRBJ1-1,14,CAWTADRQYTEAFF,TGTGCCTGGACTGCGGACAGACAATACACTGAAGCTTTCTTT
.,TRBD1,TRBV27,TRBJ1-2,13,CASSPQGDYGYTF,TGTGCCAGCAGTCCGCAGGGGGACTATGGCTACACCTTC
.,TRBD2,TRBV4-2,TRBJ2-3,17,CASSQDLAGGSTDTQYF,TGTGCCAGCAGCCAAGACCTAGCGGGGGGCAGCACAGATACGCAGTATTTT
.,.,TRBV29-1,TRBJ2-7,13,CSASGYHSYEQYF,TGCAGCGCCAGCGGTTATCACTCCTACGAGCAGTACTTC
.,TRBD2,TRBV7-9,TRBJ2-1,15,CASSGTSGEKNEQFF,TGTGCCAGCAGCGGGACTAGCGGAGAAAAGAATGAGCAGTTCTTC
.,TRBD1,TRBV7-9,TRBJ2-7,14,CSSSPGTDPYEQYF,TGTTCCAGCAGCCCAGGGACAGACCCCTACGAGCAGTACTTC
.,TRBD1,TRBV7-9,TRBJ2-3,15,CASSSRQGDTDTQYF,TGTGCCAGCAGCTCAAGACAGGGGGACACAGATACGCAGTATTTT
.,.,TRBV19,TRBJ1-2,15,CASSGDGGFNYGYTF,TGTGCCAGTAGTGGGGACGGGGGATTCAACTATGGCTACACCTTC
.,TRBD1,TRBV27,TRBJ1-1,14,CASSRTGAYTEAFF,TGTGCCAGCAGCCGGACAGGGGCCTACACTGAAGCTTTCTTT
.,TRBD1,TRBV19,TRBJ1-5,18,CASTLWGQGADSNQPQHF,TGTGCCAGTACTCTCTGGGGACAGGGGGCGGATAGCAATCAGCCCCAGCATTTT
.,.,TRBV5-1,TRBJ2-5,17,CASSRGATSWSQETQYF,TGCGCCAGCAGTCGTGGGGCCACTAGCTGGAGTCAGGAGACCCAGTACTTC
.,TRBD2,TRBV14,TRBJ2-3,18,CASSRGIRLAGWTDTQYF,TGTGCCAGCAGCCGGGGGATTAGGCTAGCGGGATGGACAGATACGCAGTATTTT
.,.,TRBV28,TRBJ2-5,14,CASRSWGPQETQYF,TGTGCCAGCAGATCCTGGGGGCCCCAAGAGACCCAGTACTTC
.,TRBD2,TRBV11-3,TRBJ2-1,18,CASSLEISGREPYNEQFF,TGTGCCAGCAGCTTAGAAATTAGCGGGAGGGAACCGTACAATGAGCAGTTCTTC
.,.,TRBV5-6,TRBJ2-5,11,CASSRGETQYF,TGTGCCAGCAGCCGCGGGGAGACCCAGTACTTC
.,TRBD2,TRBV4-1,TRBJ2-5,16,CASSQEYRGGLETQYF,TGCGCCAGCAGCCAAGAGTATCGGGGGGGGTTAGAGACCCAGTACTTC